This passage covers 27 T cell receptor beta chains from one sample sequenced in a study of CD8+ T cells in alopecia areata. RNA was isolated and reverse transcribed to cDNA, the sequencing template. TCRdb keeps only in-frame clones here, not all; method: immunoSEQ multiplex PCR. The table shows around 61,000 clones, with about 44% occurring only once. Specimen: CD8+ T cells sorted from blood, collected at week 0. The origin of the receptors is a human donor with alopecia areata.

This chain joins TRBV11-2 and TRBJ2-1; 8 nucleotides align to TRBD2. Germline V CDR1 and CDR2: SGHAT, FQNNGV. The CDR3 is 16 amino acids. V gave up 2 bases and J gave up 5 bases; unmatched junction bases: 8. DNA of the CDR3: TGTGCCAGCAGCTTACCTTCTTCGGGAGGGGACAATGAGCAGTTCTTC. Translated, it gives CASSLPSSGGDNEQFF.

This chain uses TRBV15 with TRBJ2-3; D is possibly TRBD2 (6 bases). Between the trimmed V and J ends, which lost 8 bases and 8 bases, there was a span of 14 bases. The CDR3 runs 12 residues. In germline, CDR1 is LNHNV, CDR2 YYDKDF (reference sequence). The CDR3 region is CATGTAGSTQYF. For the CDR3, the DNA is TGTGCCACCGGCACGGCGGGGAGTACGCAGTATTTT.

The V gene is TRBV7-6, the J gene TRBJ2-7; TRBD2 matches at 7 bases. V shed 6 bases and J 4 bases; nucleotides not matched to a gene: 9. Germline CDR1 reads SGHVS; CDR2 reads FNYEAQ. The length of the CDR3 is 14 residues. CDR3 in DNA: TGTGCCAGCAGTTCCGGGGAGGGATATTACGAGCAGTACTTC. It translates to CASSSGEGYYEQYF.

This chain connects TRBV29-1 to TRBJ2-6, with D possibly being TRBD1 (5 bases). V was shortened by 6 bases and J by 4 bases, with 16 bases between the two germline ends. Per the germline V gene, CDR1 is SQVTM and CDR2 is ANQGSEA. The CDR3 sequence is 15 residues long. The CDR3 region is CSVDWGYGGANVLTF. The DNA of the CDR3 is TGCAGCGTCGACTGGGGCTATGGCGGGGCCAACGTCCTGACTTTC.

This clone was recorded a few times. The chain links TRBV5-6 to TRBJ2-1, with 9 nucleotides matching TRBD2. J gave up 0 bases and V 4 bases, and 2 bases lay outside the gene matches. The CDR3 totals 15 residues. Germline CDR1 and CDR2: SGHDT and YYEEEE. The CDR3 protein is CASSLTSGSYNEQFF. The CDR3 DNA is TGTGCCAGCAGCCTGACTAGCGGCTCCTACAATGAGCAGTTCTTC.

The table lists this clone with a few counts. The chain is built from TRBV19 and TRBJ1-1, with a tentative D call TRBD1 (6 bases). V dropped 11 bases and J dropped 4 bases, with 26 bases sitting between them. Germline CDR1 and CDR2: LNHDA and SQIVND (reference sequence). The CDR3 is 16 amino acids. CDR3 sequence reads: CAHRASGVGLATEAFF. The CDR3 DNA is TGTGCCCACCGCGCGTCAGGGGTGGGCCTGGCCACTGAAGCTTTCTTT. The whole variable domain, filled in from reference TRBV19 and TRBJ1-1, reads DGGITQSPKYLFRKEGQNVTLSCEQNLNHDAMYWYRQDPGQGLRLIYYSQIVNDFQKGDIAEGYSVSREKKESFPLTVTSAQKNPTAFYLCAHRASGVGLATEAFFGQGTRLTVV.

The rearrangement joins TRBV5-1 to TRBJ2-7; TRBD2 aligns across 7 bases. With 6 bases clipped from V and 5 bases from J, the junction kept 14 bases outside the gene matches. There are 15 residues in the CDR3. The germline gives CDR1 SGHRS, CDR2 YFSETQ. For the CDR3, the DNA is TGCGCCAGCAACCAAGGGCTAGCGGCGGCCAACGAGCAGTACTTC. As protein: CASNQGLAAANEQYF.

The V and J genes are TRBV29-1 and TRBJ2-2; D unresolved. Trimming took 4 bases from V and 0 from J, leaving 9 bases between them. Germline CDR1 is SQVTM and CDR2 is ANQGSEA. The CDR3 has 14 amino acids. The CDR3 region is CSVGLASNTGELFF. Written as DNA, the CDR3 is TGCAGCGTTGGGTTGGCCTCGAACACCGGGGAGCTGTTTTTT.

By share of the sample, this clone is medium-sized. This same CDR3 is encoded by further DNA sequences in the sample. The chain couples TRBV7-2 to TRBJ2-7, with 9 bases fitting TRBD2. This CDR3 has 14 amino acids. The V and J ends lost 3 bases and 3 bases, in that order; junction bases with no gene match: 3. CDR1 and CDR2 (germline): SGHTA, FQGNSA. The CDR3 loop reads CASSLTSGNYEQYF. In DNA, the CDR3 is TGTGCCAGCAGCTTGACTAGCGGTAACTACGAGCAGTACTTC.

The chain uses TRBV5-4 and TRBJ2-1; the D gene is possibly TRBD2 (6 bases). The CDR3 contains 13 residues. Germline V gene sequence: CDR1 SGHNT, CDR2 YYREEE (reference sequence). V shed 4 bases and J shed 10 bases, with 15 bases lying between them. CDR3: CASSPSRAGEQFF. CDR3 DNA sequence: TGTGCCAGCAGCCCATCCCGGGCGGGAGAGCAGTTCTTC. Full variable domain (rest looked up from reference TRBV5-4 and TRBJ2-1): ETGVTQSPTHLIKTRGQQVTLRCSSQSGHNTVSWYQQALGQGPQFIFQYYREEENGRGNFPPRFSGLQFPNYSSELNVNALELDDSALYLCASSPSRAGEQFFGPGTRLTVL.

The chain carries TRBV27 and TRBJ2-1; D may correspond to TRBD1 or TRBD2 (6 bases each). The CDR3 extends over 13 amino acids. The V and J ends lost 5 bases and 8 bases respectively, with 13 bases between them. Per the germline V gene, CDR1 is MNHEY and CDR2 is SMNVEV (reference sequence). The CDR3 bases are TGTGCCAGCAGTCCGGGGGCACGGGATGAGCAGTTCTTC. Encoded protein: CASSPGARDEQFF.

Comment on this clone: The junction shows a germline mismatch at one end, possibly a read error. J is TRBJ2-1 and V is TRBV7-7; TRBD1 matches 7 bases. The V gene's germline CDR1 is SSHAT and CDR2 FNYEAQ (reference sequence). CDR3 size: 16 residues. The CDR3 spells CASSLSDRDSYNEQFF. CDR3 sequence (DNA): TGTGCTAGCAGCTTATCAGACAGGGACTCCTACAATGAGCAGTTCTTC.

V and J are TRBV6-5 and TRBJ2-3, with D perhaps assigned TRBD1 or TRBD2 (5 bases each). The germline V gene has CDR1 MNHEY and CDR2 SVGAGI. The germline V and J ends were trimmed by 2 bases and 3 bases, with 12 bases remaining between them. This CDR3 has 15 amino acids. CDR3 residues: CASSYSGDVTDTQYF. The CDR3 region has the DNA TGTGCCAGCAGTTACAGTGGGGACGTGACAGATACGCAGTATTTT.

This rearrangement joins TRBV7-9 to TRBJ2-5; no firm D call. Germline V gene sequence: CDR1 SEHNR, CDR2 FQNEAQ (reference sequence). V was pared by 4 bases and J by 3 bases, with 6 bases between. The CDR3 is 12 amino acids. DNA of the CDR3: TGTGCCAGCAGCTCAAGTGAAGAGACCCAGTACTTC. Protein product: CASSSSEETQYF.

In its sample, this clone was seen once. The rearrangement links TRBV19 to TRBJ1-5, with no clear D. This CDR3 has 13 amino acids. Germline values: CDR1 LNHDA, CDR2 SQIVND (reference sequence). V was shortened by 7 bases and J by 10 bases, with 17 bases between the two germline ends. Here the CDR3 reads CASNLAPSRPQHF. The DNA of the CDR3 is TGTGCCAGTAATTTGGCGCCGTCGCGCCCCCAGCATTTT. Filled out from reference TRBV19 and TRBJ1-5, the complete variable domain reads DGGITQSPKYLFRKEGQNVTLSCEQNLNHDAMYWYRQDPGQGLRLIYYSQIVNDFQKGDIAEGYSVSREKKESFPLTVTSAQKNPTAFYLCASNLAPSRPQHFGDGTRLSIL.

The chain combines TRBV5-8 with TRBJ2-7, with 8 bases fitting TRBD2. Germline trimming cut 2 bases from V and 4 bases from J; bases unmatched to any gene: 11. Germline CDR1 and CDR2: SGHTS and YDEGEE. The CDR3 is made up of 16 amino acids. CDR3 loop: CASSLGLAGPPYEQYF. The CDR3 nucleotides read TGTGCCAGCAGCTTAGGACTAGCCGGTCCCCCTTACGAGCAGTACTTC.

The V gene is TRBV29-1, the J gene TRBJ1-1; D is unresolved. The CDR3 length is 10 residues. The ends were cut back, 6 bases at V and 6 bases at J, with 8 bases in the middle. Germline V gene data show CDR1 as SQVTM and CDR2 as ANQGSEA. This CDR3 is CSVPDAEAFF. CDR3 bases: TGCAGCGTCCCCGACGCTGAAGCTTTCTTT.

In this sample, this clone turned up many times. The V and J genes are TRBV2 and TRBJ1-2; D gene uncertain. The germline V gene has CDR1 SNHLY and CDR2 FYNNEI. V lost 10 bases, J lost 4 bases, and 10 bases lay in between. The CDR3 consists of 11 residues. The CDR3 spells CATLTSYGYTF. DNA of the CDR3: TGTGCCACCCTGACCTCCTATGGCTACACCTTC.

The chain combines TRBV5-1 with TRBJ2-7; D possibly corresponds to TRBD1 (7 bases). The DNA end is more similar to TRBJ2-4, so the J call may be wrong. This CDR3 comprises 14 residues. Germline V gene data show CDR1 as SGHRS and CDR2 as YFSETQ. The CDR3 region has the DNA TGCGCCAGCAGCTTAGACCAGGGGGGAAACATTCAGTACTTC. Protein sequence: CASSLDQGGNIQYF.

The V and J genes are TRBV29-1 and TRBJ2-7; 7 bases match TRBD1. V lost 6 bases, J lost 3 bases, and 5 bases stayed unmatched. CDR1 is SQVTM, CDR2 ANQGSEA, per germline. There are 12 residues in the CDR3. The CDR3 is CSVSDRDYEQYF. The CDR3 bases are TGCAGCGTCTCCGACAGGGACTACGAGCAGTACTTC.

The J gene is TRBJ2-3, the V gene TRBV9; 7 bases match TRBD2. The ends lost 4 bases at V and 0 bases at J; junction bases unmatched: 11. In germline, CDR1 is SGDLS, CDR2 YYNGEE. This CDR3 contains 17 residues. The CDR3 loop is CASSKKGRDYSTDTQYF. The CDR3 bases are TGTGCCAGCAGCAAGAAAGGGAGGGACTATAGCACAGATACGCAGTATTTT.

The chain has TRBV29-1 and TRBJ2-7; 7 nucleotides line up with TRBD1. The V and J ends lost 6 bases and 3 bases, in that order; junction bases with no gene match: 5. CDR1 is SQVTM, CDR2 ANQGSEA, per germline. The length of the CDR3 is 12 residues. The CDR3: CSVNRGDYEQYF. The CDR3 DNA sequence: TGCAGCGTGAACAGGGGAGACTACGAGCAGTACTTC.

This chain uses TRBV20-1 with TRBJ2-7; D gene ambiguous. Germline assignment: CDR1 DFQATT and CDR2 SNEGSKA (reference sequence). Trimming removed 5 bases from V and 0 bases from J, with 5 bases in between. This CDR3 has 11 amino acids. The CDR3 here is CSAPISYEQYF. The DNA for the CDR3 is TGCAGTGCTCCTATCTCCTACGAGCAGTACTTC.

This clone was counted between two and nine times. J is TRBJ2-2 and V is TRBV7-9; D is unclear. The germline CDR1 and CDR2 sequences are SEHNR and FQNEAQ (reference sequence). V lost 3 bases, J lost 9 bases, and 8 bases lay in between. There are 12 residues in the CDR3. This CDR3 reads CASSFTAWELFF. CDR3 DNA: TGTGCCAGCAGCTTTACGGCCTGGGAGCTGTTTTTT.

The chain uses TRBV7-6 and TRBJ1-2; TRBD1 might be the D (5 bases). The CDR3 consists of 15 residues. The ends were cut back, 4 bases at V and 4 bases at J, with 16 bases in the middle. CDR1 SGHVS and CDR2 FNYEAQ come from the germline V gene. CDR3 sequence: CASSSRGGMGYGYTF. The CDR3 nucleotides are TGTGCCAGCAGCTCACGGGGGGGAATGGGCTATGGCTACACCTTC.

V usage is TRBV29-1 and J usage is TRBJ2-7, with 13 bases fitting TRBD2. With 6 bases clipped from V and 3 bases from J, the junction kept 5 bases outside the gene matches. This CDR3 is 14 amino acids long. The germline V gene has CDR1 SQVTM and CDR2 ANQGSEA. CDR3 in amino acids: CSVEGLAGYYEQYF. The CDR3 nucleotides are TGCAGCGTAGAGGGACTAGCGGGATACTACGAGCAGTACTTC.

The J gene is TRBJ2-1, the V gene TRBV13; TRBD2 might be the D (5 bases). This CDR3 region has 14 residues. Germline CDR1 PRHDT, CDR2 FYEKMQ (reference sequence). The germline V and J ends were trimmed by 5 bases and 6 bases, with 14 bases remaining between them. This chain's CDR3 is CASSRGLLPNEQFF. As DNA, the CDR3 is TGTGCCAGCAGCCGCGGACTTCTCCCCAATGAGCAGTTCTTC. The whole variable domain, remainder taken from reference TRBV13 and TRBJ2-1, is AAGVIQSPRHLIKEKRETATLKCYPIPRHDTVYWYQQGPGQDPQFLISFYEKMQSDKGSIPDRFSAQQFSDYHSELNMSSLELGDSALYFCASSRGLLPNEQFFGPGTRLTVL.